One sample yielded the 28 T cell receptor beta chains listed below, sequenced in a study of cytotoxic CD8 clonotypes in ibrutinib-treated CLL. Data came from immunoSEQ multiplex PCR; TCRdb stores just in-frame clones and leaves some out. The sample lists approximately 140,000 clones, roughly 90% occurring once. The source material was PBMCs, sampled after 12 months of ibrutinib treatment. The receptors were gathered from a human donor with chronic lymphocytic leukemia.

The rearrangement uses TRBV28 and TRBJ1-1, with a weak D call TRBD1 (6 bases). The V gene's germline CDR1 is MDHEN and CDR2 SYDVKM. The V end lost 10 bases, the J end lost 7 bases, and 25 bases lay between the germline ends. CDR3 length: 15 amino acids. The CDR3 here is CATLTQTGRSSEAFF. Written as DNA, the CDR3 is TGTGCCACACTAACACAGACAGGACGTTCCAGTGAAGCTTTCTTT.

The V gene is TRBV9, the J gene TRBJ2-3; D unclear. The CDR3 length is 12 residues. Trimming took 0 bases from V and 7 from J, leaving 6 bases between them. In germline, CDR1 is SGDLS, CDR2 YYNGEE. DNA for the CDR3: TGTGCCAGCAGCGTAGAGGTGAATACGCAGTATTTT. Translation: CASSVEVNTQYF.

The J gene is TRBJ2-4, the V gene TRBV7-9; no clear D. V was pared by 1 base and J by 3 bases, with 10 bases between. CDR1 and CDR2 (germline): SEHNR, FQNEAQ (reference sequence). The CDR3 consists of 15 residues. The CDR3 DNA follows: TGTGCCAGCAGCTTAGTGTCGCCAGTCAAAAACATTCAGTACTTC. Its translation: CASSLVSPVKNIQYF.

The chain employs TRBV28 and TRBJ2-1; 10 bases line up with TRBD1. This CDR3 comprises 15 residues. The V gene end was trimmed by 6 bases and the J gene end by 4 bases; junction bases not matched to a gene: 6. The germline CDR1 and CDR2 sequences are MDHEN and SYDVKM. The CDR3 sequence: CASSQTGQGYNEQFF. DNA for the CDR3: TGTGCCAGCAGCCAAACGGGACAGGGGTACAATGAGCAGTTCTTC.

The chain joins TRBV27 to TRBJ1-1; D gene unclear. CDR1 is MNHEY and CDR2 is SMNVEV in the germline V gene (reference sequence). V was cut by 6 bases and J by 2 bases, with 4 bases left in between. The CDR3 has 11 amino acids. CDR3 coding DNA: TGTGCCAGCAGAAAAAACACTGAAGCTTTCTTT. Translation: CASRKNTEAFF.

The chain's CDR3 is CASSRGQGHTGELFF. CDR3 DNA: TGCGCCAGCAGTAGGGGACAGGGCCACACCGGGGAGCTGTTTTTT. This chain joins TRBV10-1 and TRBJ2-2, with 9 bases matching TRBD1. This CDR3 is 15 amino acids long. Trimming at V came to 5 bases and at J to 3 bases, leaving 4 bases not matched to a gene. In germline, CDR1 is WNHNN, CDR2 SYGVQD (reference sequence).

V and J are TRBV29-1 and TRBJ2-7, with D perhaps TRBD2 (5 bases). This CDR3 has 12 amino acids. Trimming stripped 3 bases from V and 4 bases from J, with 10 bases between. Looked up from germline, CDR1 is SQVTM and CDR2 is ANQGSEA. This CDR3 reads CSVDLSGYEQYF. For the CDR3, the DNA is TGCAGCGTTGATCTCTCGGGGTACGAGCAGTACTTC.

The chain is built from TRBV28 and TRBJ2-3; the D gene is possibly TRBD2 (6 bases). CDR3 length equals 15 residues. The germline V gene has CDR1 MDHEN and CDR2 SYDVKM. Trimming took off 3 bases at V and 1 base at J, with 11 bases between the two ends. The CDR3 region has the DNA TGTGCCAGCAGTTTCCAGCGCGGGGGCACAGATACGCAGTATTTT. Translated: CASSFQRGGTDTQYF.

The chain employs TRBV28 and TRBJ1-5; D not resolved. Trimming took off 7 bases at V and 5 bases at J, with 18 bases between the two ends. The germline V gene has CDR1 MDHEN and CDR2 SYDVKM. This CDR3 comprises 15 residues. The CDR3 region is CASTSVLGRDQPQHF. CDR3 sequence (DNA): TGTGCCAGCACCTCCGTATTGGGTAGGGATCAGCCCCAGCATTTT.

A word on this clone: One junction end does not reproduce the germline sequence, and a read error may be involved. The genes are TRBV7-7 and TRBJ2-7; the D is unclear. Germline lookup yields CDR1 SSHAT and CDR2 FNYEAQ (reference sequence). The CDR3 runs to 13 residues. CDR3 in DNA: TGTGCTAGCAGCTTAGAAGTAGCTGGTGAGCAGTACTTC. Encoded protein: CASSLEVAGEQYF.

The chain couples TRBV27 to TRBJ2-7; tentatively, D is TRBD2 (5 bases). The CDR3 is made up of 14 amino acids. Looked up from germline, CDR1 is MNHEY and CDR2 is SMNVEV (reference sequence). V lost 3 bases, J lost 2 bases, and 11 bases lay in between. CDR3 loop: CASSFLATTYEQYF. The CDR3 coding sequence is TGTGCCAGCAGTTTCCTAGCAACTACCTACGAGCAGTACTTC.

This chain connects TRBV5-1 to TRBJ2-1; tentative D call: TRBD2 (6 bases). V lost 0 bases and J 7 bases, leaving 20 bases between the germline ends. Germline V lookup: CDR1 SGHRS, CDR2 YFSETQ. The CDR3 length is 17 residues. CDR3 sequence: CASSLAPAGLTSNEQFF. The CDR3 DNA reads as TGCGCCAGCAGCTTGGCGCCAGCAGGACTAACTTCGAATGAGCAGTTCTTC.

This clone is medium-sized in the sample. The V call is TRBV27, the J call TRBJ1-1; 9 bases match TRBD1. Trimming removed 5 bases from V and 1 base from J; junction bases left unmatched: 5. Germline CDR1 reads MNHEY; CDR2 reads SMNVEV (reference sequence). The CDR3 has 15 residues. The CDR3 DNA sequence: TGTGCCAGCAGTCCGTCACAGGGGGCGAACACTGAAGCTTTCTTT. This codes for CASSPSQGANTEAFF.

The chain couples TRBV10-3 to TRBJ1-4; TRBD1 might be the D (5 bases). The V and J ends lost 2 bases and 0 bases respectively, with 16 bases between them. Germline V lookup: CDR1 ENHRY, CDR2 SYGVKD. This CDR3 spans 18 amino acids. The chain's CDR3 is CAISEGGLLHATNEKLFF. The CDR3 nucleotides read TGTGCCATCAGTGAGGGGGGACTCCTCCATGCAACTAATGAAAAACTGTTTTTT.

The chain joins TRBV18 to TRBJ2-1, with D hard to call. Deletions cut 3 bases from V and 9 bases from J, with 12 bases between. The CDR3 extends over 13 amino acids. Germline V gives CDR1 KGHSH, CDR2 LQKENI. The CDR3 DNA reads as TGTGCCAGCTCACCCTCAGTAGTGGGTGAGCAGTTCTTC. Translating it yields CASSPSVVGEQFF. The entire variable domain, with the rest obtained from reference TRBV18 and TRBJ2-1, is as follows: NAGVMQNPRHLVRRRGQEARLRCSPMKGHSHVYWYRQLPEEGLKFMVYLQKENIIDESGMPKERFSAEFPKEGPSILRIQQVVRGDSAAYFCASSPSVVGEQFFGPGTRLTVL.

The CDR3 DNA reads TGCAGCGTTGAAGGAGTAGCGGGAGACACCTACAATGAGCAGTTCTTC. Translating it yields CSVEGVAGDTYNEQFF. The rearrangement links TRBV29-1 to TRBJ2-1; 9 nucleotides agree with TRBD2. CDR1 and CDR2 from the germline V gene are SQVTM and ANQGSEA. With 1 base clipped from V and 2 bases from J, the junction kept 6 bases outside the gene matches. The CDR3 sequence is 16 residues long.

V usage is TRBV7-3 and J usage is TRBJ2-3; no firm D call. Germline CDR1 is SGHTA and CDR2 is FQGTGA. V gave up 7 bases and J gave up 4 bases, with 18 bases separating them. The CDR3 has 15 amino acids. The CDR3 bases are TGTGCCAGCATCGATTCTCCTACGGACCCAGATACGCAGTATTTT. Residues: CASIDSPTDPDTQYF.

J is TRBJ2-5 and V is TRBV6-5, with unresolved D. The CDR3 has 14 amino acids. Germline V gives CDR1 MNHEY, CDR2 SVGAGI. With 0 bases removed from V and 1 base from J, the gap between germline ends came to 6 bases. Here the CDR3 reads CASSYSNIQETQYF. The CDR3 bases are TGTGCCAGCAGTTACTCGAACATCCAAGAGACCCAGTACTTC.

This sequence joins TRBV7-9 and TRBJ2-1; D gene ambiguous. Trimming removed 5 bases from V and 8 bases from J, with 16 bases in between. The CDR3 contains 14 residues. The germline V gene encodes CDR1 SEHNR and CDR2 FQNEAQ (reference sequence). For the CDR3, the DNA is TGTGCCAGCAGCCCAAGGGTAGTAACCGATGAGCAGTTCTTC. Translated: CASSPRVVTDEQFF.

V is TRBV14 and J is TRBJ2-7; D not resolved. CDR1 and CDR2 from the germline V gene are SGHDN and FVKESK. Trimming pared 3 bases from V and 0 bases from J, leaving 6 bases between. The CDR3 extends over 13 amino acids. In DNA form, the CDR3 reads TGTGCCAGCAGCCATACTAACTCCTACGAGCAGTACTTC. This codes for CASSHTNSYEQYF. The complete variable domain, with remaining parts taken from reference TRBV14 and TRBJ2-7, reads EAGVTQFPSHSVIEKGQTVTLRCDPISGHDNLYWYRRVMGKEIKFLLHFVKESKQDESGMPNNRFLAERTGGTYSTLKVQPAELEDSGVYFCASSHTNSYEQYFGPGTRLTVT.

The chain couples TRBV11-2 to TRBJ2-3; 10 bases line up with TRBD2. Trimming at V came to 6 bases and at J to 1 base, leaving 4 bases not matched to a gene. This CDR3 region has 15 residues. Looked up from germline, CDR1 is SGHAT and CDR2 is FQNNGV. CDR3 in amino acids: CASRDLAGGTDTQYF. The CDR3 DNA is TGTGCCAGCAGGGACCTAGCGGGAGGCACAGATACGCAGTATTTT.

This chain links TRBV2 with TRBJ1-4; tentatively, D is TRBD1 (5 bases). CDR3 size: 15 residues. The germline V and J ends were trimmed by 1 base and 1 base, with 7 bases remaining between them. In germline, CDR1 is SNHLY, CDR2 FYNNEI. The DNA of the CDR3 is TGTGCCAGCAGTGAAGTGCAGGGAACTAATGAAAAACTGTTTTTT. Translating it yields CASSEVQGTNEKLFF.

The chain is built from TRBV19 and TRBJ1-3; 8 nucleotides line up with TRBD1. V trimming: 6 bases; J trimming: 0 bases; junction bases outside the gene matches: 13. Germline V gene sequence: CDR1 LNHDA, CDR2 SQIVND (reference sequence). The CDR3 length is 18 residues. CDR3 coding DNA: TGTGCCAGTAGAAGGGGACAGGTCCTCCGAGGCTCTGGAAACACCATATATTTT. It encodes CASRRGQVLRGSGNTIYF.

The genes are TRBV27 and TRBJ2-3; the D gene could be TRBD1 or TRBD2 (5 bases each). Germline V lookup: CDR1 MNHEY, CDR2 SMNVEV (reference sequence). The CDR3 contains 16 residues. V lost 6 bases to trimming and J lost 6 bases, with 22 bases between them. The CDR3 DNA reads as TGTGCCAGCAGCTCGCGGTCACTGGATCGGGGCGATACGCAGTATTTT. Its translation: CASSSRSLDRGDTQYF.

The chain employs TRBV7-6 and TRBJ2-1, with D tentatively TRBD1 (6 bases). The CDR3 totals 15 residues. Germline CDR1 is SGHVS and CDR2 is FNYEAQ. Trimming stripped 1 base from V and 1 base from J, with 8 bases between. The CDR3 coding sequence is TGTGCCAGCAGCTTAGTGGACAGATCCTACAATGAGCAGTTCTTC. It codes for CASSLVDRSYNEQFF.

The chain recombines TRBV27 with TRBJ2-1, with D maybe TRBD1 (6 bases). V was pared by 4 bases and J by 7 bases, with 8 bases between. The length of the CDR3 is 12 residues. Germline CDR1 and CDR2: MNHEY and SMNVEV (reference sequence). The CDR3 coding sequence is TGTGCCAGCAGTTGGGACAAAAATGAGCAGTTCTTC. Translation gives CASSWDKNEQFF.

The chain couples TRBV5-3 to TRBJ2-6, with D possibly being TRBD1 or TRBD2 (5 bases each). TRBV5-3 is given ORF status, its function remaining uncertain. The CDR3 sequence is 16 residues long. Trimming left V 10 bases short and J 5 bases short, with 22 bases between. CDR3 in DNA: TGTGCCTCCCGGGACGGATGGATCCCCTGGGCCAACGTCCTGACTTTC. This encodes CASRDGWIPWANVLTF.

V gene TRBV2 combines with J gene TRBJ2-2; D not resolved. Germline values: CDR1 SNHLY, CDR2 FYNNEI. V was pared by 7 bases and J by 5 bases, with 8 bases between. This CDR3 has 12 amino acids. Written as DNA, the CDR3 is TGTGCCAGCACCGGAGATACCGGGGAGCTGTTTTTT. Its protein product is CASTGDTGELFF.